The 5 T cell receptor beta chains reported below all come from one sample, sequenced in a study of T cell repertoires in cytomegalovirus infection. TCRdb redid the calling of the reads with MiXCR, one entry per CDR3 protein. The profile shows about 180,000 distinct CDR3 sequences, about 15% of them singletons. Sequencing was done on a sample of PBMCs. The receptor set was obtained from a human donor in good health (CMV status not recorded). Some clones in this sample may be carry-over from other donors' samples.

The chain joins TRBV6-6 to TRBJ2-7, with a tentative D call TRBD2 (5 bases). Per the germline V gene, CDR1 is MNHNY and CDR2 is SVGAGI (reference sequence). This CDR3 comprises 14 residues. V dropped 6 bases and J dropped 0 bases, with 12 bases sitting between them. DNA of the CDR3: TGTGCCAGCAGAACCTTTGGGAGCTCCTACGAGCAGTACTTC. This sequence encodes CASRTFGSSYEQYF.

This clonotype was seen at least ten times. The chain links TRBV7-9 to TRBJ2-7; tentative D call: TRBD1 (5 bases). The CDR3 contains 13 residues. V was clipped by 2 bases and J by 11 bases, with 16 bases between them. The germline gives CDR1 SEHNR, CDR2 FQNEAQ (reference sequence). The CDR3 loop reads CASSLTPDINEYF. The CDR3 bases are TGTGCCAGCAGCTTAACCCCGGACATCAACGAGTACTTC.

The chain is built from TRBV6-1 and TRBJ2-2, with D possibly TRBD1 on 5 matching bases. The germline gives CDR1 MNHNS, CDR2 SASEGT. V lost 5 bases to trimming and J lost 2 bases, with 6 bases between them. This CDR3 is 13 amino acids long. CDR3 sequence: CASSWGNTGELFF. CDR3 coding DNA: TGTGCCAGCAGTTGGGGCAACACCGGGGAGCTGTTTTTT.

This clonotype was observed a single time. Relative to the germline gene, one junction end is altered; a read error may explain this. This chain links TRBV29-1 with TRBJ1-2; a possible D gene is TRBD1 (6 bases). CDR3 length: 14 amino acids. Germline V gene lookup returns CDR1 SQVTM and CDR2 ANQGSEA. The CDR3 sequence: CSTRDIFSSLPPFF. The CDR3 DNA reads as TGCAGCACCCGGGACATCTTTTCGTCCCTCCCCCCATTTTTC.

The chain has TRBV28 and TRBJ2-1; D unclear. The CDR3 loop spans 15 amino acids. The germline V and J ends were trimmed by 7 bases and 3 bases, with 16 bases remaining between them. The germline CDR1 and CDR2 sequences are MDHEN and SYDVKM. The CDR3 protein is CASTIGAYLYNEQFF. CDR3 DNA sequence: TGTGCCAGCACCATAGGAGCGTATCTCTACAATGAGCAGTTCTTC.